The 22 T cell receptor beta chains given below trace back to one sample, sequenced in a study of T cells in Graves' hyperthyroidism and ophthalmopathy. TCR beta CDR3 region amplification was performed from RNA transcripts. Initially, a first-round RT-PCR of the TCR CDR3 employed the HTBI primer set. From the multiplex PCR reads, TCRdb called clonotypes with MiXCR, one entry per CDR3 protein. This sample has about 590,000 distinct CDR3 sequences, with 15% to 19% found just once. The sequenced material came from blood. Receptors were obtained from a woman younger than 45 with Graves' hyperthyroidism.

The chain recombines TRBV11-3 with TRBJ2-2; D is possibly TRBD1 (5 bases). V lost 3 bases, J lost 1 base, and 18 bases lay in between. This CDR3 spans 18 amino acids. Per the germline V gene, CDR1 is SGHNT and CDR2 is YENEEA. The CDR3 DNA follows: TGTGCCAGCAGCTTGAGTTGGGGCAGCCAAATGAACACCGGGGAGCTGTTTTTT. Its translation is CASSLSWGSQMNTGELFF.

This clonotype was seen only a few times. The chain couples TRBV19 to TRBJ1-1; maybe TRBD1 (6 bases). V lost 5 bases, J lost 4 bases, and 17 bases lay in between. Germline V gene lookup returns CDR1 LNHDA and CDR2 SQIVND (reference sequence). This CDR3 has 15 residues. The CDR3 here is CASSPFVGGGTEAFF. DNA of the CDR3: TGTGCCAGTAGTCCTTTTGTCGGGGGCGGCACTGAAGCTTTCTTT.

There are many counts of this clonotype. J is TRBJ1-4 and V is TRBV28, with TRBD1 matching 7 bases. This CDR3 region has 16 residues. Trimming took 1 base from V and 7 from J; bases not matched to a gene: 9. Germline V gives CDR1 MDHEN, CDR2 SYDVKM. The CDR3 is CASSLSRTGGAEKLFF. In DNA, the CDR3 is TGTGCCAGCAGTTTATCGCGGACAGGCGGTGCTGAAAAACTGTTTTTT.

The CDR3 bases are TGCAGCGTTCCGACAGGGGGCGGGAACACCGGGGAGCTGTTTTTT. Amino acids: CSVPTGGGNTGELFF. The rearrangement joins TRBV29-1 to TRBJ2-2, with 10 bases that match TRBD1. The length of the CDR3 is 15 residues. CDR1 is SQVTM and CDR2 is ANQGSEA in the germline V gene. After removal of 5 bases from V and 1 base from J, the junction contained 4 bases not matched to a gene.

This clonotype has ten or more counts. The chain combines TRBV27 with TRBJ2-7; D not certain. This CDR3 region has 16 residues. Germline lookup yields CDR1 MNHEY and CDR2 SMNVEV (reference sequence). Between the trimmed V and J ends, which lost 2 bases and 3 bases, there was a span of 17 bases. The CDR3 bases are TGTGCCAGCAGTTTAGAGCACACACAGTACAACTACGAGCAGTACTTC. This gives the protein CASSLEHTQYNYEQYF.

This clonotype came up a few times. The rearrangement joins TRBV7-9 to TRBJ2-2; 10 nucleotides agree with TRBD2. This CDR3 contains 16 residues. CDR1 SEHNR and CDR2 FQNEAQ come from the germline V gene (reference sequence). Trimming took 2 bases from V and 5 from J; bases not matched to a gene: 5. The chain's CDR3 is CASSLMASGRTGELFF. CDR3 sequence (DNA): TGTGCCAGCAGCTTAATGGCTAGCGGGAGAACCGGGGAGCTGTTTTTT.

There are many counts of this clonotype. The chain is built from TRBV7-6 and TRBJ2-3; TRBD2 matches at 11 bases. This CDR3 has 17 amino acids. V lost 0 bases to trimming and J lost 0 bases; unmatched junction nucleotides: 2. CDR1 and CDR2 (germline): SGHVS, FNYEAQ. This chain's CDR3 is CASSLAGLAASTDTQYF. CDR3 nucleotides: TGTGCCAGCAGCTTAGCGGGACTAGCGGCTAGCACAGATACGCAGTATTTT.

This clonotype was detected ten times or more. The chain carries TRBV3-1 and TRBJ1-1, with D hard to call. Between the trimmed V and J ends, which lost 4 bases and 8 bases, there was a span of 14 bases. The CDR3 is 13 amino acids. CDR1 and CDR2 (germline): LGHDT, YNNKEL (reference sequence). Here the CDR3 DNA reads TGTGCCAGCAGCCTGGGAAGGCATGTCGAAGCTTTCTTT. It translates to CASSLGRHVEAFF.

The sample holds many counts of this clonotype. The genes are TRBV20-1 and TRBJ2-1; unclear D gene. The CDR3 spans 12 residues. Trimming took 4 bases from V and 6 from J, leaving 10 bases between them. Per germline, CDR1 DFQATT and CDR2 SNEGSKA (reference sequence). The CDR3 DNA follows: TGCAGTGCTAACGATCAGACCAATGAGCAGTTCTTC. This codes for CSANDQTNEQFF.

This clonotype was seen many times. The chain carries TRBV28 and TRBJ2-5, with D uncertain. Germline values: CDR1 MDHEN, CDR2 SYDVKM. Trimming pared 6 bases from V and 2 bases from J, leaving 16 bases between. The CDR3 has 15 residues. The CDR3 here is CASRLLAETQETQYF. The CDR3, as DNA: TGTGCCAGCAGACTACTCGCGGAAACACAAGAGACCCAGTACTTC.

The rearrangement uses TRBV6-1 and TRBJ1-6; D might be TRBD1 (5 bases). V dropped 3 bases and J dropped 10 bases, with 13 bases sitting between them. CDR3 length equals 14 residues. Germline V gene lookup returns CDR1 MNHNS and CDR2 SASEGT. As DNA, the CDR3 is TGTGCCAGCAGTGAGACAGTGAATATCTCACCCCTCCACTTT. Translating it yields CASSETVNISPLHF.

V usage is TRBV30 and J usage is TRBJ1-4; a weak D match, TRBD1 (5 bases). V was shortened by 2 bases and J by 1 base, with 11 bases between the two germline ends. Germline lookup yields CDR1 GTSNPN and CDR2 SVGIG (reference sequence). The CDR3 has 15 residues. In DNA, the CDR3 is TGTGCCTGGAGTCCCCAGGGAGGAACTAATGAAAAACTGTTTTTT. Translated: CAWSPQGGTNEKLFF.

This clonotype was seen a few times. V usage is TRBV4-1 and J usage is TRBJ2-3; TRBD1 agrees at 10 bases. Germline CDR1 reads MGHRA; CDR2 reads YSYEKL. Losses at the gene ends were 3 bases for V and 2 bases for J; bases not matched to a gene: 5. The CDR3 extends over 16 amino acids. This CDR3 is CASSHKTGGDTDTQYF. CDR3 DNA sequence: TGCGCCAGCAGCCACAAGACAGGGGGCGACACAGATACGCAGTATTTT.

This clonotype was counted at least ten times. The chain joins TRBV27 to TRBJ2-1; TRBD2 matches 7 bases. Germline loops: CDR1 MNHEY, CDR2 SMNVEV (reference sequence). The CDR3 loop spans 15 amino acids. With V trimmed by 5 bases and J by 10 bases, 14 bases remained unmatched. Written as DNA, the CDR3 is TGTGCCAGCAGTCCGGGAGGACCTATTACAATGGAGCAGTTCTTC. This translates into CASSPGGPITMEQFF.

This clonotype was counted ten times or more. The CDR3: CASSQGGAGVEAFF. The CDR3 DNA is TGTGCCAGCAGCCAAGGAGGTGCGGGGGTGGAAGCTTTCTTT. This chain joins TRBV3-1 and TRBJ1-1, with a possible D match to TRBD1 (5 bases). Germline CDR1 is LGHDT and CDR2 is YNNKEL (reference sequence). The CDR3 has 14 amino acids. Trimming left V 1 base short and J 8 bases short, with 14 bases between.

This clonotype was seen many times. This chain joins TRBV5-1 and TRBJ2-1; the D is unclear. Germline CDR1 reads SGHRS; CDR2 reads YFSETQ. The V and J ends lost 2 bases and 6 bases respectively, with 9 bases between them. CDR3 length equals 13 residues. DNA for the CDR3: TGCGCCAGCAGCTTTCGGAGTCCCAATGAGCAGTTCTTC. This sequence encodes CASSFRSPNEQFF.

This clonotype has just a few counts. The gene calls are TRBV27 and TRBJ1-2; TRBD1 might be the D (6 bases). V was pared by 11 bases and J by 2 bases, with 15 bases between. The CDR3 is made up of 13 amino acids. The germline CDR1 and CDR2 sequences are MNHEY and SMNVEV (reference sequence). CDR3: CAASDSPNYGYTF. CDR3 bases: TGTGCCGCGTCGGACAGCCCGAACTATGGCTACACCTTC.

This clonotype was seen ten or more times. The chain is built from TRBV30 and TRBJ2-1; D is unclear. This CDR3 contains 15 residues. CDR1 and CDR2 from the germline V gene are GTSNPN and SVGIG (reference sequence). Trimming took off 1 base at V and 4 bases at J, with 14 bases between the two ends. DNA of the CDR3: TGTGCCTGGAGTGATCGACCCCCAGGATACAATGAGCAGTTCTTC. It encodes CAWSDRPPGYNEQFF. The complete variable domain, with remaining parts taken from reference TRBV30 and TRBJ2-1, reads SQTIHQWPATLVQPVGSPLSLECTVEGTSNPNLYWYRQAAGRGLQLLFYSVGIGQISSEVPQNLSASRPQDRQFILSSKKLLLSDSGFYLCAWSDRPPGYNEQFFGPGTRLTVL.

There are many counts of this clonotype. The chain couples TRBV12-5 to TRBJ2-1; TRBD2 agrees at 8 bases. The germline gives CDR1 LGHNT, CDR2 FRNRAP. The CDR3 contains 15 residues. The V gene end was trimmed by 0 bases and the J gene end by 10 bases; junction bases not matched to a gene: 8. The CDR3, as DNA: TGTGCTAGTGGTTTGGTACGGGGGGGAGGGAAGGAGCAGTTCTTC. Amino acid sequence: CASGLVRGGGKEQFF. Variable domain in full (rest from reference TRBV12-5 and TRBJ2-1): DARVTQTPRHKVTEMGQEVTMRCQPILGHNTVFWYRQTMMQGLELLAYFRNRAPLDDSGMPKDRFSAEMPDATLATLKIQPSEPRDSAVYFCASGLVRGGGKEQFFGPGTRLTVL.

This clonotype came up many times. This sequence joins TRBV12-3 or TRBV12-4 and TRBJ2-7; D remains unclear. The CDR3 contains 13 residues. The V gene lost 6 bases and the J gene lost 0 bases, with 9 bases spanning the gap. CDR3 coding DNA: TGTGCCAGCAGCGCCCTTGACTCCTACGAGCAGTACTTC. Protein sequence: CASSALDSYEQYF.

At least ten counts were recorded for this clonotype. The V call is TRBV12-3 or TRBV12-4, the J call TRBJ1-1; perhaps TRBD1 as D (5 bases). This CDR3 is 16 amino acids long. V was shortened by 2 bases and J by 0 bases, with 13 bases between the two germline ends. The CDR3 nucleotides are TGTGCCAGCAGTTTAACGGGGCCACCATTGAACACTGAAGCTTTCTTT. As protein: CASSLTGPPLNTEAFF.

This clonotype was counted ten times or more. This rearrangement joins TRBV6-1 to TRBJ2-7; tentatively, D is TRBD1 (6 bases). Germline CDR1 reads MNHNS; CDR2 reads SASEGT. V lost 8 bases and J 2 bases, leaving 16 bases between the germline ends. The CDR3 has 14 amino acids. CDR3 residues: CASGTAGEAYEQYF. The CDR3 region has the DNA TGTGCCAGCGGGACCGCAGGGGAAGCCTACGAGCAGTACTTC.